Presented here are 24 T cell receptor beta chains from one specimen sequenced in a study of T cell responses to AZD1222 COVID-19 vaccine. Sequencing was performed with immunoSEQ multiplex PCR; in TCRdb, only in-frame clones are kept and a portion is missing. The sample comprises roughly 120,000 clones, about 85% of which are singletons, and about 2.5% rests with the top ten. The material was peripheral blood, obtained 28 days after the second AZD1222 dose. These receptor sequences come from an adult who received the AZD1222 COVID-19 vaccine.

The V and J genes are TRBV29-1 and TRBJ2-6, with D unclear. Germline values: CDR1 SQVTM, CDR2 ANQGSEA. Trimming took off 6 bases at V and 2 bases at J, with 11 bases between the two ends. The CDR3 is 14 residues long. In DNA form, the CDR3 reads TGCAGCGTATCGAACGAACCTGGGGCCAACGTCCTGACTTTC. This codes for CSVSNEPGANVLTF.

This clone was detected once. CDR3 in amino acids: CASSQGRGTDTQYF. Written as DNA, the CDR3 is TGTGCCAGCAGCCAGGGCAGGGGAACAGATACGCAGTATTTT. V gene TRBV5-5 combines with J gene TRBJ2-3; tentative D call: TRBD1 (6 bases). This CDR3 contains 14 residues. In germline, CDR1 is SGHKS, CDR2 YYEKEE (reference sequence). V shed 4 bases and J shed 3 bases, with 12 bases lying between them. Filled out from reference TRBV5-5 and TRBJ2-3, the complete variable domain reads DAGVTQSPTHLIKTRGQQVTLRCSPISGHKSVSWYQQVLGQGPQFIFQYYEKEERGRGNFPDRFSARQFPNYSSELNVNALLLGDSALYLCASSQGRGTDTQYFGPGTRLTVL.

This clone was seen just once. The chain employs TRBV16 and TRBJ1-2, with D uncertain. Per germline, CDR1 KGHSY and CDR2 FQNENV. Trimming removed 2 bases at V and 6 bases at J, with 10 bases between. The CDR3 contains 13 residues. Here the CDR3 DNA reads TGTGCCAGCAGCCAAAGCCAGGTGGATGGCTACACCTTC. This sequence encodes CASSQSQVDGYTF.

V gene TRBV5-1 combines with J gene TRBJ2-1; TRBD1 aligns across 8 bases. The CDR3 is made up of 15 amino acids. V was clipped by 7 bases and J by 9 bases; unmatched bases: 15. Germline V gene sequence: CDR1 SGHRS, CDR2 YFSETQ. CDR3 region: CASGPTGDFRGEQFF. CDR3 nucleotide sequence: TGCGCCAGCGGTCCGACAGGGGACTTTCGTGGTGAGCAGTTCTTC.

This clone was seen many times. V is TRBV18 and J is TRBJ1-2, with D maybe TRBD1 (5 bases). This CDR3 is built from 12 residues. Trimming removed 2 bases at V and 5 bases at J, with 6 bases between. The germline CDR1 and CDR2 sequences are KGHSH and LQKENI. CDR3 in amino acids: CASSPGGYGYTF. The DNA for the CDR3 is TGTGCCAGCTCACCAGGGGGTTATGGCTACACCTTC.

The rearrangement uses TRBV20-1 and TRBJ1-2; D call uncertain. Trimming left V 6 bases short and J 6 bases short, with 8 bases between. Germline CDR1 DFQATT, CDR2 SNEGSKA (reference sequence). The CDR3 contains 10 residues. CDR3 protein: CSAWSDGYTF. CDR3 nucleotide sequence: TGCAGTGCCTGGTCCGATGGCTACACCTTC.

This sequence joins TRBV5-1 and TRBJ2-7, with 8 bases matching TRBD1. V shed 3 bases and J 6 bases; nucleotides not matched to a gene: 2. The CDR3 covers 12 residues. Looked up from germline, CDR1 is SGHRS and CDR2 is YFSETQ. The CDR3 DNA follows: TGCGCCAGCAGCTGGGGGACAGGCGAGCAGTACTTC. It yields the protein CASSWGTGEQYF.

This chain joins TRBV2 and TRBJ1-1, with no clear D. Germline CDR1 reads SNHLY; CDR2 reads FYNNEI. Trimming pared 1 base from V and 10 bases from J, leaving 13 bases between. This CDR3 region has 13 residues. The CDR3 protein is CASSEGEVMGAFF. DNA for the CDR3: TGTGCCAGCAGTGAAGGTGAGGTTATGGGAGCTTTCTTT.

The V gene is TRBV10-3, the J gene TRBJ1-5; D gene unclear. This CDR3 has 11 residues. The germline gives CDR1 ENHRY, CDR2 SYGVKD. V was pared by 8 bases and J by 4 bases, with 6 bases between. The CDR3 spells CAIGENQPQHF. In nucleotides, the CDR3 is TGTGCCATCGGGGAGAATCAGCCCCAGCATTTT.

The V and J genes are TRBV7-2 and TRBJ2-5; either TRBD1 or TRBD2 may fit D (6 bases each). The CDR3 consists of 19 residues. Germline V gives CDR1 SGHTA, CDR2 FQGNSA. Deletions cut 0 bases from V and 5 bases from J, with 25 bases between. DNA of the CDR3: TGTGCCAGCAGCTTAGCCACACCTTTCTCCGGGGGCCCGATGGAGACCCAGTACTTC. Translated: CASSLATPFSGGPMETQYF.

V usage is TRBV11-2 and J usage is TRBJ1-2; the match to TRBD1 covers 7 bases. V shed 1 base and J 7 bases; nucleotides not matched to a gene: 9. The CDR3 loop spans 15 amino acids. Germline V gives CDR1 SGHAT, CDR2 FQNNGV. CDR3 DNA sequence: TGTGCCAGCAGCTTAGGTCGTTTTGGGACAGCTGGCTACACCTTC. Its protein is CASSLGRFGTAGYTF.

The chain joins TRBV2 to TRBJ1-1; D possibly corresponds to TRBD1 (6 bases). V shed 3 bases and J shed 2 bases, with 22 bases lying between them. CDR1 SNHLY and CDR2 FYNNEI come from the germline V gene. The CDR3 has 18 residues. The CDR3 DNA follows: TGTGCCAGCAGTGAGGAAGGTTTTGGGACAACGCGAAACACTGAAGCTTTCTTT. Its protein is CASSEEGFGTTRNTEAFF.

The chain has TRBV21-1 and TRBJ2-2; the table calls TRBD1, which could not be checked here. TRBV21-1 is a pseudogene locus. This CDR3 has 17 residues. The CDR3 reads CASSKPGTGENTGELFF. CDR3 bases: TGTGCCAGCAGCAAGCCCGGGACAGGTGAAAACACCGGGGAGCTGTTTTTT.

V gene TRBV7-3 combines with J gene TRBJ2-3, with 11 bases that match TRBD1. Losses at the gene ends were 3 bases for V and 10 bases for J; bases not matched to a gene: 9. In germline, CDR1 is SGHTA, CDR2 FQGTGA. The CDR3 spans 15 residues. CDR3 sequence: CASSLGQGGRGAQYF. CDR3 in DNA: TGTGCCAGCAGCTTGGGACAGGGGGGACGTGGGGCGCAGTATTTT.

The chain links TRBV5-5 to TRBJ1-2, with D possibly being TRBD1 (5 bases). CDR3 length: 13 amino acids. Germline CDR1 SGHKS, CDR2 YYEKEE (reference sequence). V lost 0 bases to trimming and J lost 2 bases, with 5 bases between them. The CDR3 DNA sequence: TGTGCCAGCAGCTTGGGACAGAACTATGGCTACACCTTC. Protein product: CASSLGQNYGYTF.

The chain joins TRBV12-3 or TRBV12-4 to TRBJ1-1; the D gene is possibly TRBD1 (6 bases). The ends were cut back, 2 bases at V and 7 bases at J, with 11 bases in the middle. The CDR3 loop spans 13 amino acids. CDR3 residues: CASSLRGASEAFF. The CDR3, as DNA: TGTGCCAGCAGTTTACGGGGGGCGAGTGAAGCTTTCTTT.

The gene calls are TRBV19 and TRBJ1-2, with TRBD1 identical over 7 bases. The CDR3 is 17 residues long. The trim removed 1 base at V and 2 bases at J, leaving 10 bases unmatched. In germline, CDR1 is LNHDA, CDR2 SQIVND (reference sequence). The CDR3 coding sequence is TGTGCCAGTAGTATAGGCAGGGGGGCGAGTTTCAACTATGGCTACACCTTC. Amino acids: CASSIGRGASFNYGYTF.

This clone was seen just once. The chain's CDR3 is CASSSRTLGNTIYF. In DNA form, the CDR3 reads TGTGCCAGCAGCTCGAGGACTTTGGGAAACACCATATATTTT. V is TRBV7-9 and J is TRBJ1-3; D not resolved. The CDR3 runs to 14 residues. Germline CDR1 is SEHNR and CDR2 is FQNEAQ (reference sequence). The V end was cut by 4 bases, the J end by 4 bases, with 11 bases between.

The V call is TRBV18, the J call TRBJ1-2; D remains unclear. Germline V lookup: CDR1 KGHSH, CDR2 LQKENI. V gave up 2 bases and J gave up 2 bases, with 12 bases separating them. The CDR3 consists of 15 residues. DNA of the CDR3: TGTGCCAGCTCACCAACGAGACAAGACAACTATGGCTACACCTTC. Its translation is CASSPTRQDNYGYTF.

V and J are TRBV7-2 and TRBJ2-6; TRBD1 matches at 10 bases. Germline V gives CDR1 SGHTA, CDR2 FQGNSA. This CDR3 has 17 amino acids. Germline trimming cut 5 bases from V and 1 base from J; bases unmatched to any gene: 5. The CDR3 nucleotides read TGTGCCAGCAGCGCACCGGGACAGGGGTCTGGGGCCAACGTCCTGACTTTC. Protein sequence: CASSAPGQGSGANVLTF.

Comments on this clone: Distinct nucleotide sequences in the sample also encode this CDR3. The chain recombines TRBV7-3 with TRBJ2-1; 7 bases match TRBD2. With V trimmed by 2 bases and J by 2 bases, 3 bases remained unmatched. Looked up from germline, CDR1 is SGHTA and CDR2 is FQGTGA. The CDR3 is 15 residues long. The DNA for the CDR3 is TGTGCCAGCAGCTTATCGGGGGGTACCTACAATGAGCAGTTCTTC. Protein sequence: CASSLSGGTYNEQFF.

The genes are TRBV7-9 and TRBJ2-7; D gene unclear. The CDR3 is made up of 15 amino acids. Trimming pared 7 bases from V and 5 bases from J, leaving 21 bases between. Germline loops: CDR1 SEHNR, CDR2 FQNEAQ (reference sequence). Here the CDR3 DNA reads TGTGCCAGCACCCTGAACCTAAGAACGCCGGACGAGCAGTACTTC. It translates to CASTLNLRTPDEQYF.

The chain employs TRBV27 and TRBJ1-1; D is possibly TRBD1 (6 bases). The germline V and J ends were trimmed by 10 bases and 0 bases, with 9 bases remaining between them. CDR1 and CDR2 from the germline V gene are MNHEY and SMNVEV (reference sequence). This CDR3 region has 12 residues. The CDR3 DNA follows: TGTGCCACCAGGGGTATGAACACTGAAGCTTTCTTT. Its protein product is CATRGMNTEAFF.

V and J are TRBV3-1 (or the pseudogene TRBV3-2) and TRBJ1-2; D is unresolved. V was cut by 3 bases and J by 5 bases, with 16 bases left in between. CDR3 length: 15 amino acids. The germline V gene has CDR1 LGHDT and CDR2 YNNKEL (reference sequence). Here the CDR3 reads CASSQGSDRFYGYTF. The CDR3 DNA sequence: TGTGCCAGCAGCCAGGGATCGGACCGATTTTATGGCTACACCTTC.